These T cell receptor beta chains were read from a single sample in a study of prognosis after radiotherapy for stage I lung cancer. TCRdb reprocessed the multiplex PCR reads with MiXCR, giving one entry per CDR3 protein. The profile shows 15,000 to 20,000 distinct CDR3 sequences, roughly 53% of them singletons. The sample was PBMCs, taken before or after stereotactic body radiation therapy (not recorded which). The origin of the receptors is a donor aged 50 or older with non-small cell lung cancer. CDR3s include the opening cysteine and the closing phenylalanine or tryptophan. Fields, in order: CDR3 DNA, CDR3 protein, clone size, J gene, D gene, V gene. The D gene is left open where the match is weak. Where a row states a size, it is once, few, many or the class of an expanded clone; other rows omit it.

DNA: TGTGTCACCCGGGACCGAAGGGAAGATACGCAGTATTTT; CDR3: CVTRDRREDTQYF; size: -; J: TRBJ2-3; D: -; V: TRBV30
DNA: TGTGCCAGCAACGAGGGACAGGGGAAGTCGGGCGCAGGAAACACCATATATTTT; CDR3: CASNEGQGKSGAGNTIYF; size: medium-sized; J: TRBJ1-3; D: TRBD1; V: TRBV2
DNA: TGTTCCAGCAGTGTAGCGGGAGGATTGGATTATACGCAGTATTTT; CDR3: CSSSVAGGLDYTQYF; size: once; J: TRBJ2-3; D: TRBD2; V: TRBV25-1
DNA: TGTGCCAGCAGCTTAGGGGGGGCTAACTATGGCTACACCTTC; CDR3: CASSLGGANYGYTF; size: -; J: TRBJ1-2; D: -; V: TRBV11-2
DNA: TGTGCCAGCAGTTTATCGGGACTGATGGATGGCTACACCTTC; CDR3: CASSLSGLMDGYTF; size: medium-sized; J: TRBJ1-2; D: -; V: TRBV12-3/TRBV12-4
DNA: TGTGCCAGCAGCCAAGCGGGAGCGGGCACCGGGGAGCTGTTTTTT; CDR3: CASSQAGAGTGELFF; size: many; J: TRBJ2-2; D: TRBD2; V: TRBV7-3
DNA: TGTGCCACCAGTGATCCCCTCAAAGGAGGGGGCGGCTCCTACGAGCAGTACTTC; CDR3: CATSDPLKGGGGSYEQYF; size: -; J: TRBJ2-7; D: -; V: TRBV24-1
DNA: TGCGCCAGCAGCCGGTTTGGACAGACCTACGAGCAGTACTTC; CDR3: CASSRFGQTYEQYF; size: many; J: TRBJ2-7; D: -; V: TRBV4-1
DNA: TGTTCCAGCAGTTCACCTGGAGCAGTGTCGAGCTCCTACGAGCAGTACTTC; CDR3: CSSSSPGAVSSSYEQYF; size: -; J: TRBJ2-7; D: -; V: TRBV28
DNA: TGCGCCAGCAGCTTTATAGCGGTAACGATCTACAATGAGCAGTTCTTC; CDR3: CASSFIAVTIYNEQFF; size: -; J: TRBJ2-1; D: -; V: TRBV5-1
DNA: TGTGCCAGCAGCGACTCTAGCGGGGCTCGGGAGACCCAGTACTTC; CDR3: CASSDSSGARETQYF; size: medium-sized; J: TRBJ2-5; D: TRBD2; V: TRBV7-8
DNA: TGCGCCAGCAGCTTAGCAAGGCCCTGGGGCGATGGCTACACCTTC; CDR3: CASSLARPWGDGYTF; size: -; J: TRBJ1-2; D: -; V: TRBV5-1
DNA: TGTGCCAGCAGCTTAATGTACTCCTCCTACAATGAGCAGTTCTTC; CDR3: CASSLMYSSYNEQFF; size: few; J: TRBJ2-1; D: -; V: TRBV11-2
DNA: TGCGCCAGCAGCGACGGCCACGGGGGCGCAGGGTACGAGCAGTACTTC; CDR3: CASSDGHGGAGYEQYF; size: many; J: TRBJ2-7; D: -; V: TRBV5-1
DNA: TGTGCCAGCAGTCCATGGTCGTTTAAGGGAATCAATGAGCAGTTCTTC; CDR3: CASSPWSFKGINEQFF; size: -; J: TRBJ2-1; D: -; V: TRBV27
DNA: TGTGCCAGCAGTTATTTCAACACCGAGCAGTACTTC; CDR3: CASSYFNTEQYF; size: -; J: TRBJ2-7; D: -; V: TRBV27
DNA: TGTGCCAGCAGCTTAGATTTGACAGGCAATCAGCCCCAGCATTTT; CDR3: CASSLDLTGNQPQHF; size: once; J: TRBJ1-5; D: -; V: TRBV11-2
DNA: TGTGCCACCAGTGCCTCTGGGACGGGTGCGGGCGAGCAGTACTTC; CDR3: CATSASGTGAGEQYF; size: many; J: TRBJ2-7; D: -; V: TRBV24-1